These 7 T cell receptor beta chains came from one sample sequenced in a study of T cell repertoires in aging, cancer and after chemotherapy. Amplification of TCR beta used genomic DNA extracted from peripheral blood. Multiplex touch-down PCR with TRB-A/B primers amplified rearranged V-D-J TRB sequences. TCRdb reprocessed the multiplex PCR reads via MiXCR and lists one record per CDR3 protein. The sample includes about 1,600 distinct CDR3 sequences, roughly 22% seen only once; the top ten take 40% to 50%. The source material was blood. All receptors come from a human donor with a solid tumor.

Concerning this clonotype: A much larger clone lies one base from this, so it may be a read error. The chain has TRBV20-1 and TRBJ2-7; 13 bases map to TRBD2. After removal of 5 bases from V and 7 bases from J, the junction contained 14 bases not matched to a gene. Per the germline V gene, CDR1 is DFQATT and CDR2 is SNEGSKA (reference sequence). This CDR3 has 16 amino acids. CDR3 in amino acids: CSADWTSGGGYNEQYF. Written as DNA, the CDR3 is TGCAGTGCTGACTGGACTAGCGGGGGAGGCTACAATGAGCAGTACTTC.

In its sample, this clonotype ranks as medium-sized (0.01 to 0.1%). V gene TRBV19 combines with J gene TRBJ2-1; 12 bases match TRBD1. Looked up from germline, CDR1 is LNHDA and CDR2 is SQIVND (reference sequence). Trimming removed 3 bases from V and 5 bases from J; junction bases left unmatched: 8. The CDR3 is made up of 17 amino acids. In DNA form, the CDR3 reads TGTGCCAGTAGTATCTCAACGGGACAGGGGGCGAACAATGAGCAGTTCTTC. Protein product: CASSISTGQGANNEQFF. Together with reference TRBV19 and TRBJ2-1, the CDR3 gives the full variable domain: DGGITQSPKYLFRKEGQNVTLSCEQNLNHDAMYWYRQDPGQGLRLIYYSQIVNDFQKGDIAEGYSVSREKKESFPLTVTSAQKNPTAFYLCASSISTGQGANNEQFFGPGTRLTVL.

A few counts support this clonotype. CDR3 amino acids: CSAAAGTSGAPSTDTQYF. The DNA of the CDR3 is TGCAGTGCGGCGGCAGGGACTAGCGGGGCGCCTAGCACAGATACGCAGTATTTT. The chain couples TRBV20-1 to TRBJ2-3, with 13 bases lining up with TRBD2. J lost 0 bases, V lost 6 bases, and 12 bases had no gene match. The germline CDR1 and CDR2 sequences are DFQATT and SNEGSKA (reference sequence). CDR3 length: 18 amino acids.

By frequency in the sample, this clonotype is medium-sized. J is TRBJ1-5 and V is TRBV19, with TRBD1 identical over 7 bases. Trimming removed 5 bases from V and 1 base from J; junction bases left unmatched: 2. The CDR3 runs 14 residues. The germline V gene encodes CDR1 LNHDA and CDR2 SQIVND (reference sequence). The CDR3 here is CASSAGGSNQPQHF. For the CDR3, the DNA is TGTGCCAGTAGTGCAGGGGGGAGCAATCAGCCCCAGCATTTT.

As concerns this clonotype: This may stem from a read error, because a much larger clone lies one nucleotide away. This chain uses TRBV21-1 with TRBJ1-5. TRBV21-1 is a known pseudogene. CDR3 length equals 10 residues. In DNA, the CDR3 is TGTGCCAGCTGCGAACAGCCCCAGCATTTT. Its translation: CASCEQPQHF.

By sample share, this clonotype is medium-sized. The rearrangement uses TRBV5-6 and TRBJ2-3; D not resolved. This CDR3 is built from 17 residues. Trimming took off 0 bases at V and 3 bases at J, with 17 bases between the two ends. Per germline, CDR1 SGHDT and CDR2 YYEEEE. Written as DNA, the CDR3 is TGTGCCAGCAGCTTGGCGAGAACAACCAGAAGGACAGATACGCAGTATTTT. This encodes CASSLARTTRRTDTQYF.

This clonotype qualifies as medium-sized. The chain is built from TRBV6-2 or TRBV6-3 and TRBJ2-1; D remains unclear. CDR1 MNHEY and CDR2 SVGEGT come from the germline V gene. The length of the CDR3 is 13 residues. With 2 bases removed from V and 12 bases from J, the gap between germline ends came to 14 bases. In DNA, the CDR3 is TGTGCCAGCAGTTACGGGTCTGTGACGGCGCAGTTCTTC. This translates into CASSYGSVTAQFF.